One and the same sample provided the 22 T cell receptor beta chains below, sequenced in a study of OX40 agonist ivuxolimab in advanced cancers. Libraries came from the immunoSEQ multiplex PCR assay. TCRdb retrieved this table from immuneACCESS and kept in-frame rearrangements only. Not all clones are present; in checked studies, unresolved V genes account for under half, and no reason is known for the remainder. The sample contains roughly 90,000 clones, about 90% of them found a single time. 0.7% to 1% of the sample lies in the top ten. The sequences come from CD4+ or CD8+ T cells sorted from blood, collected in a trial of the OX40 agonist ivuxolimab. The receptors come from an adult with an advanced solid tumor such as melanoma, head and neck, liver or kidney cancer.

The chain carries TRBV7-2 and TRBJ1-3; a weak D match, TRBD1 (5 bases). V dropped 5 bases and J dropped 0 bases, with 14 bases sitting between them. The CDR3 is made up of 16 amino acids. The V gene's germline CDR1 is SGHTA and CDR2 FQGNSA. CDR3 protein: CASSPGTVNSGNTIYF. As DNA, the CDR3 is TGTGCCAGCAGCCCGGGGACCGTTAACTCTGGAAACACCATATATTTT.

The genes are TRBV19 and TRBJ1-2; unclear D gene. Germline V gene data show CDR1 as LNHDA and CDR2 as SQIVND (reference sequence). The CDR3 totals 9 residues. Trimming cost V 8 bases and J 8 bases, with 6 bases left between them. CDR3 nucleotide sequence: TGTGCCAGTGGTCGGGGCTACACCTTC. Translated, it gives CASGRGYTF.

The rearrangement links TRBV7-2 to TRBJ2-5; a weak D match, TRBD2 (5 bases). The V end lost 4 bases, the J end lost 5 bases, and 14 bases lay between the germline ends. The CDR3 covers 14 residues. CDR1 and CDR2 from the germline V gene are SGHTA and FQGNSA. Here the CDR3 reads CASSSLGSGETQYF. The CDR3, as DNA: TGTGCCAGCAGCTCGTTAGGGAGTGGCGAGACCCAGTACTTC.

The genes are TRBV7-6 and TRBJ2-2; D remains unclear. Trimming took off 2 bases at V and 1 base at J, with 5 bases between the two ends. Per germline, CDR1 SGHVS and CDR2 FNYEAQ. The CDR3 extends over 14 amino acids. CDR3 sequence reads: CASSLMGNTGELFF. DNA for the CDR3: TGTGCCAGCAGCTTAATGGGGAACACCGGGGAGCTGTTTTTT.

This chain connects TRBV2 to TRBJ1-2; 9 bases agree with TRBD1. Germline-derived CDR1 and CDR2 are SNHLY and FYNNEI. The CDR3 is 14 residues long. J gave up 8 bases and V 6 bases, and 10 bases lay outside the gene matches. The CDR3 here is CASRSGTGINGYTF. CDR3 coding DNA: TGTGCCAGCAGGTCCGGGACAGGGATCAACGGCTACACCTTC.

J is TRBJ2-7 and V is TRBV5-4; D is uncertain. V dropped 3 bases and J dropped 4 bases, with 11 bases sitting between them. The CDR3 spans 13 residues. Germline CDR1 SGHNT, CDR2 YYREEE (reference sequence). In DNA, the CDR3 is TGTGCCAGCAGCTGGGATAAAGGGTACGAGCAGTACTTC. It encodes CASSWDKGYEQYF.

The rearrangement joins TRBV28 to TRBJ1-1; 9 positions agree with TRBD1. CDR3 length: 16 residues. CDR1 MDHEN and CDR2 SYDVKM come from the germline V gene. This CDR3 is CAGATSGQGKNTEAFF. In DNA form, the CDR3 reads TGTGCGGGGGCAACTTCGGGACAGGGTAAGAACACTGAAGCTTTCTTT.

This clone has a handful of counts. V gene TRBV7-9 combines with J gene TRBJ1-6, with no clear D. The V gene's germline CDR1 is SEHNR and CDR2 FQNEAQ (reference sequence). The V and J ends lost 1 base and 4 bases respectively, with 5 bases between them. The CDR3 totals 14 residues. In DNA form, the CDR3 reads TGTGCCAGCAGCTTAGAACAGTATAATTCACCCCTCCACTTT. Its translation: CASSLEQYNSPLHF.

The V call is TRBV18, the J call TRBJ1-1; D unclear. The CDR3 loop spans 14 amino acids. V shed 4 bases and J shed 5 bases, with 14 bases lying between them. The germline V gene encodes CDR1 KGHSH and CDR2 LQKENI. CDR3 in amino acids: CASSQGVSGTEAFF. CDR3 nucleotides: TGTGCCAGCTCACAAGGCGTGAGTGGGACTGAAGCTTTCTTT.

This chain connects TRBV5-6 to TRBJ1-2, with TRBD1 matching 7 bases. Germline trimming cut 3 bases from V and 2 bases from J; bases unmatched to any gene: 4. The CDR3 consists of 14 residues. Germline V gene data show CDR1 as SGHDT and CDR2 as YYEEEE. As DNA, the CDR3 is TGTGCCAGCAGCTACCAGGACAGGAACTATGGCTACACCTTC. Protein product: CASSYQDRNYGYTF. Full variable domain (missing parts from reference TRBV5-6 and TRBJ1-2): DAGVTQSPTHLIKTRGQQVTLRCSPKSGHDTVSWYQQALGQGPQFIFQYYEEEERQRGNFPDRFSGHQFPNYSSELNVNALLLGDSALYLCASSYQDRNYGYTFGSGTRLTVV.

Only one count was recorded for this clone. The V and J genes are TRBV19 and TRBJ2-5, with TRBD1 identical over 8 bases. V was clipped by 6 bases and J by 3 bases; unmatched bases: 3. CDR1 is LNHDA and CDR2 is SQIVND in the germline V gene (reference sequence). The CDR3 has 13 residues. The CDR3 loop is CASRGTGEETQYF. In DNA form, the CDR3 reads TGTGCCAGTAGGGGGACAGGAGAAGAGACCCAGTACTTC.

This clone was seen just once. The rearrangement uses TRBV10-3 and TRBJ1-1, with D maybe TRBD1 (5 bases). Germline V gene data show CDR1 as ENHRY and CDR2 as SYGVKD. The CDR3 is made up of 13 amino acids. Trimming removed 5 bases at V and 7 bases at J, with 14 bases between. The CDR3 here is CAISQSDRNEAFF. The CDR3 bases are TGTGCCATCAGTCAAAGTGACAGAAATGAAGCTTTCTTT.

This chain uses TRBV2 with TRBJ1-4; possibly TRBD1 for D (6 bases). CDR1 is SNHLY and CDR2 is FYNNEI in the germline V gene. This CDR3 is built from 16 residues. The V and J ends lost 3 bases and 4 bases respectively, with 15 bases between them. The CDR3 is CASSDIGQRINEKLFF. The CDR3 nucleotides read TGTGCCAGCAGTGACATCGGACAGCGGATTAATGAAAAACTGTTTTTT. Filled out from reference TRBV2 and TRBJ1-4, the complete variable domain reads EPEVTQTPSHQVTQMGQEVILRCVPISNHLYFYWYRQILGQKVEFLVSFYNNEISEKSEIFDDQFSVERPDGSNFTLKIRSTKLEDSAMYFCASSDIGQRINEKLFFGSGTQLSVL.

This clone was seen a single time. The chain recombines TRBV4-1 with TRBJ1-5; unclear D gene. V was shortened by 0 bases and J by 3 bases, with 9 bases between the two germline ends. The CDR3 loop spans 15 amino acids. In germline, CDR1 is MGHRA, CDR2 YSYEKL. The DNA of the CDR3 is TGCGCCAGCAGCCAAGATACAGTATTCAATCAGCCCCAGCATTTT. It codes for CASSQDTVFNQPQHF.

The genes are TRBV7-9 and TRBJ2-3; 8 positions match TRBD2. The V gene end was trimmed by 1 base and the J gene end by 5 bases; junction bases not matched to a gene: 5. CDR1 SEHNR and CDR2 FQNEAQ come from the germline V gene (reference sequence). This CDR3 has 15 residues. The CDR3 protein is CASSLVFAGGDTQYF. In nucleotides, the CDR3 is TGTGCCAGCAGCTTAGTGTTTGCGGGGGGAGATACGCAGTATTTT. The full variable domain, in which reference TRBV7-9 and TRBJ2-3 provide the parts outside the CDR3, is DTGVSQNPRHKITKRGQNVTFRCDPISEHNRLYWYRQTLGQGPEFLTYFQNEAQLEKSRLLSDRFSAERPKGSFSTLEIQRTEQGDSAMYLCASSLVFAGGDTQYFGPGTRLTVL.

The rearrangement joins TRBV6-6 to TRBJ2-1; 10 positions match TRBD2. The germline V gene encodes CDR1 MNHNY and CDR2 SVGAGI (reference sequence). Trimming took 2 bases from V and 6 from J; bases not matched to a gene: 4. The CDR3 spans 15 residues. CDR3 region: CASSYEGTSVNEQFF. The CDR3 bases are TGTGCCAGCAGTTACGAGGGGACTAGCGTCAATGAGCAGTTCTTC.

The chain is built from TRBV7-3 and TRBJ2-3; 10 bases align to TRBD2. After removal of 5 bases from V and 2 bases from J, the junction contained 7 bases not matched to a gene. This CDR3 has 16 residues. Germline CDR1 and CDR2: SGHTA and FQGTGA. The CDR3, as DNA: TGTGCCAGCAGCCCAACAGCGGGGGGGACCACAGATACGCAGTATTTT. As protein: CASSPTAGGTTDTQYF.

This chain links TRBV7-2 with TRBJ1-2; maybe TRBD1 (5 bases). Germline CDR1 and CDR2: SGHTA and FQGNSA. The CDR3 totals 14 residues. Trimming pared 4 bases from V and 2 bases from J, leaving 11 bases between. In DNA form, the CDR3 reads TGTGCCAGCAGCTCCCCGGCAGGGAACTATGGCTACACCTTC. This gives the protein CASSSPAGNYGYTF.

The gene calls are TRBV11-3 and TRBJ2-7, with no clear D. The germline V gene has CDR1 SGHNT and CDR2 YENEEA. CDR3 length: 13 residues. V was shortened by 1 base and J by 3 bases, with 7 bases between the two germline ends. The CDR3 loop reads CASSLGEDYEQYF. The DNA for the CDR3 is TGTGCCAGCAGCTTAGGAGAGGACTACGAGCAGTACTTC.

The count of this clone is one. The chain has TRBV28 and TRBJ1-5; 8 nucleotides line up with TRBD1. Germline CDR1 reads MDHEN; CDR2 reads SYDVKM. Unmatched junction bases numbered 17, after V lost 5 bases and J lost 5 bases. There are 18 residues in the CDR3. For the CDR3, the DNA is TGTGCCAGCAGTGCCGGACAGGGATCTTATTTGGTGGATCAGCCCCAGCATTTT. This encodes CASSAGQGSYLVDQPQHF.

The V call is TRBV15, the J call TRBJ1-3; 11 bases fit TRBD1. The CDR3 totals 17 residues. The V gene end was trimmed by 3 bases and the J gene end by 0 bases; junction bases not matched to a gene: 4. Germline-derived CDR1 and CDR2 are LNHNV and YYDKDF (reference sequence). The CDR3 sequence is CATSRDRGRPSGNTIYF. In nucleotides, the CDR3 is TGTGCCACCAGCAGGGACAGGGGGCGTCCCTCTGGAAACACCATATATTTT.

The V and J genes are TRBV28 and TRBJ1-3; no reliable D call. Germline assignment: CDR1 MDHEN and CDR2 SYDVKM. Trimming stripped 3 bases from V and 0 bases from J, with 6 bases between. The CDR3 runs 14 residues. The CDR3 nucleotides are TGTGCCAGCAGTTTTACGTCCTCTGGAAACACCATATATTTT. It specifies CASSFTSSGNTIYF.